The 8 T cell receptor beta chains given below trace back to one sample, sequenced in a study of blood T cell repertoires in COVID-19. Profiled with immunoSEQ multiplex PCR; TCRdb holds only in-frame clones, not every one. Of 100,000 to 110,000 clones in the sample, 80% are singletons; the top ten hold about 12%. Sequenced material: peripheral blood. The receptor set was obtained from a woman between 70 and 85 years old with acute or convalescent COVID-19.

The chain has TRBV4-2 and TRBJ1-3, with TRBD1 identical over 9 bases. The CDR3 consists of 17 residues. V lost 2 bases, J lost 2 bases, and 7 bases stayed unmatched. Germline V gene sequence: CDR1 LGHNA, CDR2 YNFKEQ. CDR3 bases: TGTGCCAGCAGCCAACCGGACAGGGGCCCGACTGGAAACACCATATATTTT. Translated: CASSQPDRGPTGNTIYF.

V and J are TRBV30 and TRBJ1-2; 9 nucleotides agree with TRBD1. Germline V CDR1 and CDR2: GTSNPN, SVGIG (reference sequence). V gave up 1 base and J gave up 5 bases; unmatched junction bases: 5. This CDR3 contains 14 residues. The DNA of the CDR3 is TGTGCCTGGAGTGACACAGGGGGCGGTTATGGCTACACCTTC. This sequence encodes CAWSDTGGGYGYTF.

This clone was seen a single time. The gene calls are TRBV6-1 and TRBJ2-5; TRBD2 might be the D (7 bases). This CDR3 has 14 residues. Germline V gene data show CDR1 as MNHNS and CDR2 as SASEGT. V gave up 2 bases and J gave up 5 bases, with 12 bases separating them. The DNA of the CDR3 is TGTGCCAGCAGTGAATTGGGGGGGCGTGAGACCCAGTACTTC. This sequence encodes CASSELGGRETQYF.

The chain couples TRBV12-5 to TRBJ2-3; 10 bases are a match to TRBD1. CDR1 LGHNT and CDR2 FRNRAP come from the germline V gene. The CDR3 is 16 residues long. Trimming removed 6 bases from V and 0 bases from J; junction bases left unmatched: 6. The CDR3 loop reads CASGPGTGASTDTQYF. The CDR3 nucleotides read TGTGCTAGTGGCCCCGGGACAGGGGCCAGCACAGATACGCAGTATTTT.

The rearrangement links TRBV19 to TRBJ1-5, with 8 bases aligning to TRBD1. The CDR3 consists of 15 residues. The V gene's germline CDR1 is LNHDA and CDR2 SQIVND (reference sequence). Trimming cost V 5 bases and J 9 bases; bases outside gene matches: 12. CDR3 in amino acids: CASSPLDRGDGPQHF. The DNA for the CDR3 is TGTGCCAGTAGTCCCCTCGACAGGGGAGACGGGCCCCAGCATTTT. The full variable domain, rest sourced from reference TRBV19 and TRBJ1-5, is DGGITQSPKYLFRKEGQNVTLSCEQNLNHDAMYWYRQDPGQGLRLIYYSQIVNDFQKGDIAEGYSVSREKKESFPLTVTSAQKNPTAFYLCASSPLDRGDGPQHFGDGTRLSIL.

The chain joins TRBV30 to TRBJ1-3, with 7 bases fitting TRBD1. From germline, CDR1 is GTSNPN and CDR2 SVGIG (reference sequence). Losses at the gene ends were 2 bases for V and 0 bases for J; bases not matched to a gene: 7. This CDR3 comprises 16 residues. CDR3 amino acids: CAWSRGQFSSGNTIYF. As DNA, the CDR3 is TGTGCCTGGAGTAGGGGACAGTTCAGCTCTGGAAACACCATATATTTT. The whole variable domain, filled in from reference TRBV30 and TRBJ1-3, reads SQTIHQWPATLVQPVGSPLSLECTVEGTSNPNLYWYRQAAGRGLQLLFYSVGIGQISSEVPQNLSASRPQDRQFILSSKKLLLSDSGFYLCAWSRGQFSSGNTIYFGEGSWLTVV.

This CDR3 is CASGPGTSSRMGGELFF. CDR3 bases: TGTGCCAGCGGACCGGGGACTAGCTCCCGAATGGGGGGGGAGCTGTTTTTT. The J gene is TRBJ2-2, the V gene TRBV7-9; 9 nucleotides align to TRBD2. CDR3 length equals 17 residues. V was clipped by 8 bases and J by 8 bases; unmatched bases: 18. Germline CDR1 is SEHNR and CDR2 is FQNEAQ (reference sequence).

This clone was detected once. The DNA of the CDR3 is TGTGCCAGCCGAACCACGCTTAGCGGGGAGTCCGGAAACACCATATATTTT. Its translation: CASRTTLSGESGNTIYF. The V and J genes are TRBV27 and TRBJ1-3; D is unclear. Trimming removed 8 bases at V and 4 bases at J, with 24 bases between. This CDR3 is 17 amino acids long. CDR1 is MNHEY, CDR2 SMNVEV, per germline (reference sequence).